What follows are 28 T cell receptor beta chains derived from one specimen sequenced in a study of shared clonotypes between healthy human individuals (dated by TCRdb to the early 2020s). Library preparation was by the immunoSEQ multiplex PCR assay. In its TCRdb copy, this immuneACCESS table keeps in-frame sequences only and misses some clones. Where compared with another copy, unresolved V genes explain less than half of these, and the others have no known cause. The sample yields about 2.3 million clones; around 93% were counted once. Roughly 0.34% of the sample rests with the top ten. Source material: naive CD4+ T cells from PBMCs. The cell subset or site label, as the study defines it: CD45RA+ positively selected. These receptors were collected from a man younger than 30 in good health. Some clones in this sample may be carry-over from other donors' samples.

This sequence joins TRBV7-9 and TRBJ1-2; D remains unclear. This CDR3 spans 13 amino acids. Trimming shortened V by 2 bases and J by 8 bases, and 12 bases separated the two germline ends. Germline assignment: CDR1 SEHNR and CDR2 FQNEAQ (reference sequence). This chain's CDR3 is CASSLQEIDGYTF. The CDR3 nucleotides are TGTGCCAGCAGCTTACAGGAAATCGACGGCTACACCTTC.

V is TRBV6-1 and J is TRBJ1-2; unclear D gene. Germline CDR1 reads MNHNS; CDR2 reads SASEGT. There are 16 residues in the CDR3. Trimming took 3 bases from V and 4 from J, leaving 18 bases between them. CDR3 region: CASSELATVAGYGYTF. In DNA, the CDR3 is TGTGCCAGCAGTGAGTTGGCAACGGTGGCGGGCTATGGCTACACCTTC.

The CDR3 DNA is TGCGCCAGCAGCCAACCCCCTGTCCGGGACAGGGTTGGGCAGCCCCAGCATTTT. It encodes CASSQPPVRDRVGQPQHF. The J gene is TRBJ1-5, the V gene TRBV4-1; 9 bases map to TRBD1. V shed 2 bases and J 7 bases; nucleotides not matched to a gene: 15. Germline CDR1 MGHRA, CDR2 YSYEKL. This CDR3 spans 18 amino acids.

In its sample, this clone was seen once. The V call is TRBV29-1, the J call TRBJ2-1; the D gene is possibly TRBD2 (5 bases). The CDR3 loop spans 13 amino acids. The V gene lost 7 bases and the J gene lost 2 bases, with 12 bases spanning the gap. Germline V gene sequence: CDR1 SQVTM, CDR2 ANQGSEA. The CDR3, as DNA: TGCAGCGCCGTGACTATCACCTACAATGAGCAGTTCTTC. Amino acid sequence: CSAVTITYNEQFF.

This chain connects TRBV6-6 to TRBJ1-2; the match to TRBD1 covers 8 bases. V was pared by 6 bases and J by 5 bases, with 5 bases of the junction left unmatched. Germline loops: CDR1 MNHNY, CDR2 SVGAGI (reference sequence). This CDR3 is 13 amino acids long. Here the CDR3 DNA reads TGTGCCAGCAGCCAGGGGGCCCATTATGGCTACACCTTC. Its protein product is CASSQGAHYGYTF.

Of note for this clone: One junction end does not reproduce the germline sequence, and a read error may be involved. The chain combines TRBV6-5 with TRBJ2-3; D is unclear. Germline CDR1 MNHEY, CDR2 SVGAGI. This CDR3 has 11 amino acids. This CDR3 reads CAISDPDTQYF. The CDR3 bases are TGTGCCATCAGTGACCCAGATACGCAGTATTTT.

Turning to this clone: Other DNA sequences in the same sample also yield this CDR3. This chain links TRBV6-1 with TRBJ2-7; the D gene is possibly TRBD2 (6 bases). Trimming cost V 5 bases and J 3 bases, with 14 bases left between them. The CDR3 is 14 residues long. Germline CDR1 MNHNS, CDR2 SASEGT. This CDR3 is CASSTGTSLYEQYF. CDR3 bases: TGTGCCAGCAGTACCGGGACTTCCCTCTACGAGCAGTACTTC.

The rearrangement joins TRBV7-6 to TRBJ2-1; D may be TRBD2 (5 bases). Germline CDR1 reads SGHVS; CDR2 reads FNYEAQ. The germline V and J ends were trimmed by 4 bases and 9 bases, with 22 bases remaining between them. The CDR3 contains 16 residues. The CDR3 sequence: CASSSVTGRPAGEQFF. As DNA, the CDR3 is TGTGCCAGCAGCTCCGTAACGGGAAGGCCGGCCGGTGAGCAGTTCTTC.

The V gene is TRBV5-1, the J gene TRBJ1-3, with D uncertain. Germline V lookup: CDR1 SGHRS, CDR2 YFSETQ. The CDR3 spans 16 residues. The V gene lost 0 bases and the J gene lost 0 bases, with 10 bases spanning the gap. The CDR3 DNA is TGCGCCAGCAGCTTGGGGGCCCCGGGCTCTGGAAACACCATATATTTT. Protein product: CASSLGAPGSGNTIYF. Combining the CDR3 with reference TRBV5-1 and TRBJ1-3 gives the whole variable domain KAGVTQTPRYLIKTRGQQVTLSCSPISGHRSVSWYQQTPGQGLQFLFEYFSETQRNKGNFPGRFSGRQFSNSRSEMNVSTLELGDSALYLCASSLGAPGSGNTIYFGEGSWLTVV.

This chain uses TRBV27 with TRBJ1-1; D gene ambiguous. Germline loops: CDR1 MNHEY, CDR2 SMNVEV (reference sequence). The CDR3 totals 13 residues. The V end lost 6 bases, the J end lost 0 bases, and 8 bases lay between the germline ends. The CDR3 region has the DNA TGTGCCAGCAGCGCCCGGATGAACACTGAAGCTTTCTTT. Residues: CASSARMNTEAFF.

The J gene is TRBJ2-2, the V gene TRBV18; 8 nucleotides agree with TRBD1. The CDR3 has 14 residues. Germline assignment: CDR1 KGHSH and CDR2 LQKENI. Trimming at V came to 5 bases and at J to 3 bases, leaving 2 bases not matched to a gene. In nucleotides, the CDR3 is TGTGCCAGCTCAGGACAGGGCGACACCGGGGAGCTGTTTTTT. Translation gives CASSGQGDTGELFF.

This chain connects TRBV14 to TRBJ2-1; 11 bases are shared with TRBD2. Unmatched junction bases numbered 10, after V lost 4 bases and J lost 8 bases. Germline CDR1 reads SGHDN; CDR2 reads FVKESK. The CDR3 extends over 16 amino acids. In DNA, the CDR3 is TGTGCCAGCAGCCTTGGGACTAGCGGACCCCTCGATGAGCAGTTCTTC. It is translated as CASSLGTSGPLDEQFF.

This clone was observed a single time. The chain has TRBV28 and TRBJ2-1; D remains ambiguous. The CDR3 is 12 residues long. Germline lookup yields CDR1 MDHEN and CDR2 SYDVKM. V dropped 6 bases and J dropped 6 bases, with 9 bases sitting between them. In nucleotides, the CDR3 is TGTGCCAGCAGCCTCCTCATCAATGAGCAGTTCTTC. Protein sequence: CASSLLINEQFF.

This clone showed up just once. The genes are TRBV11-2 and TRBJ1-1; no clear D gene. There are 13 residues in the CDR3. Germline V lookup: CDR1 SGHAT, CDR2 FQNNGV. The germline V and J ends were trimmed by 5 bases and 4 bases, with 11 bases remaining between them. Here the CDR3 DNA reads TGTGCCAGCAGCCCCGGACGGATCACTGAAGCTTTCTTT. Translated, it gives CASSPGRITEAFF.

The chain couples TRBV2 to TRBJ1-5; TRBD1 is a possible D gene (6 bases). The V end lost 8 bases, the J end lost 4 bases, and 15 bases lay between the germline ends. This CDR3 has 14 residues. Germline V gives CDR1 SNHLY, CDR2 FYNNEI. CDR3 residues: CASSNRESNQPQHF. The CDR3 DNA follows: TGTGCCAGCTCGAACAGGGAAAGTAATCAGCCCCAGCATTTT.

Comment on this clone: The sample contains more than one DNA sequence encoding this CDR3. The rearrangement joins TRBV7-2 to TRBJ1-3; tentatively, D is TRBD1 (6 bases). V was clipped by 0 bases and J by 0 bases, with 6 bases between them. This CDR3 contains 15 residues. The germline V gene has CDR1 SGHTA and CDR2 FQGNSA. The DNA for the CDR3 is TGTGCCAGCAGCTTAGCAGGGGGCTCTGGAAACACCATATATTTT. Translation gives CASSLAGGSGNTIYF.

This clone was seen a single time. The J gene is TRBJ1-6, the V gene TRBV30; D uncertain. Germline CDR1 and CDR2: GTSNPN and SVGIG (reference sequence). This CDR3 is 13 amino acids long. Trimming stripped 5 bases from V and 7 bases from J, with 12 bases between. CDR3 in amino acids: CAWGDFQNSPLHF. CDR3 nucleotides: TGTGCCTGGGGAGACTTTCAGAATTCACCCCTCCACTTT.

Turning to this clone: The same CDR3 arises from other DNA sequences in this sample as well. The chain carries TRBV18 and TRBJ2-3; D not certain. The CDR3 loop spans 14 amino acids. Germline lookup yields CDR1 KGHSH and CDR2 LQKENI. Trimming pared 0 bases from V and 1 base from J, leaving 5 bases between. In DNA, the CDR3 is TGTGCCAGCTCACCACCGAGCCGCACAGATACGCAGTATTTT. Residues: CASSPPSRTDTQYF. Complete variable domain (other parts from reference TRBV18 and TRBJ2-3): NAGVMQNPRHLVRRRGQEARLRCSPMKGHSHVYWYRQLPEEGLKFMVYLQKENIIDESGMPKERFSAEFPKEGPSILRIQQVVRGDSAAYFCASSPPSRTDTQYFGPGTRLTVL.

The chain joins TRBV2 to TRBJ2-7, with TRBD2 matching over 13 bases. V lost 6 bases to trimming and J lost 5 bases; unmatched junction nucleotides: 7. The germline V gene encodes CDR1 SNHLY and CDR2 FYNNEI. This CDR3 contains 15 residues. The CDR3 sequence is CASSSGTSGIDEQYF. In DNA, the CDR3 is TGTGCCAGCAGCTCCGGGACTAGCGGGATTGACGAGCAGTACTTC. Based on the CDR3 plus reference TRBV2 and TRBJ2-7, the full variable domain is EPEVTQTPSHQVTQMGQEVILRCVPISNHLYFYWYRQILGQKVEFLVSFYNNEISEKSEIFDDQFSVERPDGSNFTLKIRSTKLEDSAMYFCASSSGTSGIDEQYFGPGTRLTVT.

The chain carries TRBV7-2 and TRBJ2-1; the D is unclear. The V end lost 0 bases, the J end lost 3 bases, and 9 bases lay between the germline ends. Germline-derived CDR1 and CDR2 are SGHTA and FQGNSA. This CDR3 is built from 15 residues. The CDR3 coding sequence is TGTGCCAGCAGCTTAGCGTACAGCCTCTACAATGAGCAGTTCTTC. Translation gives CASSLAYSLYNEQFF. Filled out from reference TRBV7-2 and TRBJ2-1, the complete variable domain reads GAGVSQSPSNKVTEKGKDVELRCDPISGHTALYWYRQSLGQGLEFLIYFQGNSAPDKSGLPSDRFSAERTGGSVSTLTIQRTQQEDSAVYLCASSLAYSLYNEQFFGPGTRLTVL.

The chain uses TRBV27 and TRBJ2-2; no definite D call. V lost 5 bases, J lost 5 bases, and 6 bases lay in between. The CDR3 consists of 12 residues. CDR1 MNHEY and CDR2 SMNVEV come from the germline V gene (reference sequence). The CDR3 coding sequence is TGTGCCAGCAGTCCGGCGACCGGGGAGCTGTTTTTT. Its translation: CASSPATGELFF.

This chain uses TRBV6-5 with TRBJ1-2, with a possible D match to TRBD1 (6 bases). V dropped 5 bases and J dropped 4 bases, with 11 bases sitting between them. This CDR3 contains 13 residues. Germline CDR1 is MNHEY and CDR2 is SVGAGI. DNA for the CDR3: TGTGCCAGCAGTGCCGGACAGATCTATGGCTACACCTTC. Protein: CASSAGQIYGYTF.

The gene calls are TRBV28 and TRBJ2-2, with a weak D call TRBD1 (5 bases). Germline loops: CDR1 MDHEN, CDR2 SYDVKM. Trimming took off 6 bases at V and 6 bases at J, with 11 bases between the two ends. This CDR3 is 13 amino acids long. The CDR3 protein is CASRPWGPGELFF. DNA of the CDR3: TGTGCCAGCAGGCCCTGGGGCCCCGGGGAGCTGTTTTTT.

This clone is a singleton in its sample. V gene TRBV11-2 combines with J gene TRBJ1-2; TRBD1 matches at 7 bases. V lost 0 bases and J lost 4; bases outside the gene matches: 11. Germline CDR1 and CDR2: SGHAT and FQNNGV. The CDR3 has 17 residues. The CDR3 region is CASSLDRIDRVSYGYTF. DNA for the CDR3: TGTGCCAGCAGCTTAGATCGGATTGACAGGGTTAGCTATGGCTACACCTTC. Filled out from reference TRBV11-2 and TRBJ1-2, the complete variable domain reads EAGVAQSPRYKIIEKRQSVAFWCNPISGHATLYWYQQILGQGPKLLIQFQNNGVVDDSQLPKDRFSAERLKGVDSTLKIQPAKLEDSAVYLCASSLDRIDRVSYGYTFGSGTRLTVV.

The chain joins TRBV4-1 to TRBJ1-4; 10 bases are shared with TRBD1. The ends lost 1 base at V and 6 bases at J; junction bases unmatched: 5. The CDR3 contains 16 residues. Germline loops: CDR1 MGHRA, CDR2 YSYEKL. CDR3 amino acids: CASSQAETGGYEKLFF. The CDR3 DNA follows: TGCGCCAGCAGCCAAGCCGAGACAGGGGGCTATGAAAAACTGTTTTTT.

The chain links TRBV5-4 to TRBJ2-5; D could derive from TRBD1 or TRBD2 (5 bases each). The J call is in doubt because the DNA end fits TRBJ2-7 better. CDR3 size: 14 residues. The germline CDR1 and CDR2 sequences are SGHNT and YYREEE (reference sequence). CDR3 nucleotide sequence: TGTGCCAGCAGCCGAGGGGCTCGGGAAGACGAGCAGTACTTC. As protein: CASSRGAREDEQYF.

To note about this clone: The same CDR3 can be traced to other DNA sequences in this sample. V gene TRBV28 combines with J gene TRBJ1-1, with D unresolved. The CDR3 is 14 residues long. Germline assignment: CDR1 MDHEN and CDR2 SYDVKM. V lost 6 bases and J lost 0, with 11 bases in between. The CDR3, as DNA: TGTGCCAGCAGCCCCGGGTCTTTGAACACTGAAGCTTTCTTT. The encoded protein is CASSPGSLNTEAFF.

About this clone: Within the sample, other DNA sequences also encode this same CDR3. V gene TRBV7-8 combines with J gene TRBJ2-5, with D possibly being TRBD2 (5 bases). Trimming removed 2 bases from V and 0 bases from J, with 7 bases in between. The CDR3 has 14 residues. Germline V gene data show CDR1 as SGHVS and CDR2 as FQNEAQ. The CDR3 DNA follows: TGTGCCAGCAGCTTAAGCGGATACCAAGAGACCCAGTACTTC. It specifies CASSLSGYQETQYF.